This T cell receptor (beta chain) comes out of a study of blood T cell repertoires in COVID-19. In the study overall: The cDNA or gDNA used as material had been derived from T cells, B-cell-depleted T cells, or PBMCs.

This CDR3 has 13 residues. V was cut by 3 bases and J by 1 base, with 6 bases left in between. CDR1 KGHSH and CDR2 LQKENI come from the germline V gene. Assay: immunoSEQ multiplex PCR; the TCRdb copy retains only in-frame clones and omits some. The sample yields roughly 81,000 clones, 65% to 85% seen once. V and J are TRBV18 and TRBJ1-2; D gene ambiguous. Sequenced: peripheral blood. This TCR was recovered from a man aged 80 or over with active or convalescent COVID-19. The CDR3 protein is CASSPNGNYGYTF. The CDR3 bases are TGTGCCAGCTCACCGAACGGTAACTATGGCTACACCTTC.